This T cell receptor beta chain was sequenced during a study of identical twins. TCRdb re-analysed the 5' RACE reads in MiXCR, keeping a single row per CDR3 protein. The data show a few hundred thousand distinct CDR3 sequences, with more than 6.5% seen just once and about 2.1% held by the top ten. This clonotype was found a few times. Its antigen is currently unknown. General observations from the study: The study found that models underestimated out-of-frame TCR alpha sharing in monozygotic twins. Conclusions were drawn cross-sectionally by statistical analysis, without following the same donors.

The CDR3 has 15 amino acids. V lost 7 bases and J lost 6; bases outside the gene matches: 10. The sample also formed part of further work on yellow fever vaccine responses in identical twins.

Sample: memory (CD45RO+) T cells sorted from blood. The source is a woman between 18 and 30 years old in good health. The chain joins TRBV12-3 or TRBV12-4 to TRBJ2-3; 10 bases agree with TRBD2. DNA of the CDR3: TGTGCCAGCAAAAAGCGGGAGGGTGGCCAGGATACGCAGTATTTT. As protein: CASKKREGGQDTQYF.